The sequence of this TCR beta chain was determined in a study of cytotoxic CD8 clonotypes in ibrutinib-treated CLL. Overall study context: The response samples were taken once patients had been treated for a median of about 12 months, range 6 to 36.

V was trimmed by 5 bases and J by 5 bases, leaving 10 bases between them. The germline V gene has CDR1 MNHNS and CDR2 SASEGT. The CDR3 covers 13 residues. TCRdb keeps only in-frame clones here, not all; method: immunoSEQ multiplex PCR. The sample records about 330,000 clones, 67% being singletons. The material was PBMCs, obtained after 36 months of ibrutinib treatment. The sequence derives from a human donor with chronic lymphocytic leukemia. V is TRBV6-1 and J is TRBJ1-5; a weak D match, TRBD1 (6 bases). The CDR3, as DNA: TGTGCCAGCAGTCCAGGGGTACATCAGCCCCAGCATTTT. The encoded protein is CASSPGVHQPQHF.